This T cell receptor (beta chain) was identified during a study of CD8+CD57+ T cells in acquired aplastic anemia. Study context: Each DNA sample taken from sorted CD4+ and CD8+ cells came to 3 to 3.5 ug on average.

Findings and caveats of the study: CD8+ Simpson's diversity showed no significant patient-control difference. Patients and controls shared 25 to 30 CD8+ CDR3 sequences, which appeared highly expressed in patients and within their immunodominant clones.

Selection for sequencing was limited to patients who had shown CD8+CD57+ cell expansion by flow cytometry. Patient blood was sampled before any therapy had been received. TCR beta VDJ and CDR3 profiling used genomic DNA as template. TCRdb recomputed calls from the reads with MiXCR, one row per CDR3 protein. The sample consists of 200,000 or so distinct CDR3 sequences, roughly half of them appearing once. A remark on this clonotype: Antigen: not known.

Material: sorted CD4+, CD8+, or CD8+CD57+ T cells (not recorded which) from PBMCs. The receptor comes from a human donor with aplastic anemia.

CDR3 protein: CASSRTGGLSPLHF. The CDR3 coding sequence is TGTGCCAGCAGCCGGACAGGGGGCTTGTCACCCCTCCACTTT. The rearrangement uses TRBV7-9 and TRBJ1-6, with 11 bases fitting TRBD1. In germline, CDR1 is SEHNR, CDR2 FQNEAQ (reference sequence). The CDR3 sequence is 14 residues long. J lost 10 bases, V lost 5 bases, and 4 bases had no gene match.